This TCR beta chain derives from a study of blood T cell repertoires in COVID-19. Details on this clone: One end of the junction fails to match germline, which may point to a read error.

Germline-derived CDR1 and CDR2 are MNHNS and SASEGT. The CDR3 runs 13 residues. Clones were read by immunoSEQ multiplex PCR, and TCRdb kept only the in-frame ones, dropping some. The sample lists 180,000 or so clones; approximately 89% were seen once. The sequenced sample consisted of peripheral blood. This sequence originates from a young woman with acute or convalescent COVID-19. This chain uses TRBV6-1 with TRBJ1-1, with TRBD1 as a possible D gene (5 bases). CDR3 protein: CASSEDRYRGTFF. The CDR3 coding sequence is TGTGCCAGCAGTGAGGACCGCTACCGGGGGACCTTTTTT.